Listed below are T cell receptor beta chains from one sample, sequenced in a study of blood T cell repertoires in COVID-19. Libraries were prepared by immunoSEQ multiplex PCR; TCRdb keeps only in-frame clonotypes and omits some of them. This table has fewer than 60,000 clones, roughly four fifths appearing once. The sample consisted of peripheral blood. Receptor source: a woman older than 75 with COVID-19, enrolled during active disease. Each CDR3 is given with its conserved first and last residue.

V,J,CDR3
TRBV12-3/TRBV12-4,TRBJ1-5,CASSPGGDQPQHF
TRBV10-2,TRBJ1-2,CASIQSTGGVYGYTF
TRBV12-5,TRBJ2-2,CASGRSGTGELFF
TRBV5-4,TRBJ2-3,CASSLGGGTDTQYF
TRBV27,TRBJ2-7,CASSIWDRGPYEQYF
TRBV30,TRBJ2-3,CAWSTGSDTQYF
TRBV7-9,TRBJ2-7,CASSAGTSGRAQYF
TRBV27,TRBJ2-7,CASSLRQGTGEQYF
TRBV4-1,TRBJ2-1,CASSQLVASGGPFEQFF
TRBV19,TRBJ1-5,CASTLTGTNPYQPQHF
TRBV28,TRBJ2-7,CASRGQGTYEQYF
TRBV3-1/TRBV3-2,TRBJ1-1,CASSQDIQGNSNTEAFF
TRBV6-6,TRBJ2-7,CASRSTSSYEQYF
TRBV19,TRBJ2-7,CASSTPSRGQTGEQYF
TRBV18,TRBJ1-1,CASSPPSNPNTEAFF
TRBV5-6,TRBJ2-7,CASSFSSGTSGYEQYF
TRBV28,TRBJ1-6,CASRSGTGTPLHF
TRBV5-1,TRBJ2-7,CASGQGPPYEQYF
TRBV5-1,TRBJ2-3,CASSLGGQGTPKDTQYF
TRBV10-3,TRBJ2-7,CAISSPGLNSGYEQYF
TRBV7-2,TRBJ2-2,CASSHWTSPYTGELFF
TRBV5-6,TRBJ2-7,CASSPGPPGGEQYF
TRBV19,TRBJ2-6,CASSIGRTLGDGANVLTF
TRBV2,TRBJ2-3,CASSEGGGVSTDTQYF
TRBV27,TRBJ2-3,CASSRQQSTSTDTQYF
TRBV20-1,TRBJ1-2,CSARDIYGYTF
TRBV5-4,TRBJ2-7,CASRAGTGGSSYEQYF
TRBV7-9,TRBJ2-7,CASSSNPVAGGYEQYF
TRBV7-9,TRBJ2-7,CASSLDRTQRVGEQYF
TRBV7-2,TRBJ1-4,CASSRTGTGFEKLFF
TRBV7-8,TRBJ2-7,CASSAAGLAGVSYEQYF
TRBV19,TRBJ2-5,CASSIRSGRETQYF
TRBV7-2,TRBJ1-1,CASRLQVMNTEAFF
TRBV29-1,TRBJ2-1,CSGQVNEQFF
TRBV3-1/TRBV3-2,TRBJ1-1,CASSQEAEVTEAFF
TRBV7-9,TRBJ2-7,CASSVSGTPTTYEQYF
TRBV5-5,TRBJ1-2,CASNAGQQYGLTF
TRBV6-5,TRBJ1-2,CASSLGSFGYGYTF
TRBV6-5,TRBJ2-1,CASSYSRVYNEQFF
TRBV6-5,TRBJ2-5,CASSYASQGGTQYF
TRBV28,TRBJ2-2,CASSLWGQGNTGELFF
TRBV27,TRBJ2-3,CASSRGQLDTQYF
TRBV15,TRBJ2-5,CATSMGLAGGAETQYF
TRBV20-1,TRBJ2-1,CSANRGQEQFF
TRBV3-1/TRBV3-2,TRBJ1-2,CASSQEGNRGKGYTF
TRBV28,TRBJ1-2,CASSSPGRNYGYTF
TRBV12-3/TRBV12-4,TRBJ1-2,CASKGGVLKGYTF
TRBV20-1,TRBJ1-5,CSASSGAGQPQHF